The text below deals with one T cell receptor (beta chain). These data come from a study of shared clonotypes between healthy human individuals. Per sorted-subset replicate PCR, input was approximately 210 ng DNA, representing 30,000 or so T cell genomes. Assay used: immunoSEQ multiplex PCR; TCRdb lists only in-frame clones, some missing. The sample lists about 380,000 clones, about 96% occurring once. Germline V gene data show CDR1 as SEHNR and CDR2 as FQNEAQ (reference sequence). V shed 1 base and J 2 bases; nucleotides not matched to a gene: 8. This CDR3 region has 16 residues. The rearrangement uses TRBV7-9 and TRBJ2-7; 7 nucleotides match TRBD1. The TCR originated in a man aged 30 to 39 in good health. The specimen sequenced was memory CD8+ T cells sorted from blood. Subset denoted: CD45RO+ cells pooled with CCR7-negative TemRA cells. DNA for the CDR3: TGTGCCAGCAGCTTAGGTAAAGGGGGCATCACCTACGAGCAGTACTTC. This codes for CASSLGKGGITYEQYF. The whole variable domain, filled in from reference TRBV7-9 and TRBJ2-7, reads DTGVSQNPRHKITKRGQNVTFRCDPISEHNRLYWYRQTLGQGPEFLTYFQNEAQLEKSRLLSDRFSAERPKGSFSTLEIQRTEQGDSAMYLCASSLGKGGITYEQYFGPGTRLTVT.